These 3 T cell receptor beta chains share one sample of origin, sequenced in a study of persistence of HIV-infected CD4 T cells. These receptors' antigens are unknown. Sequencing used immunoSEQ version 4 in survey mode. The data were produced by immunoSEQ multiplex PCR, yet TCRdb's version contains in-frame clones alone and is incomplete. Of approximately 39,000 clones detected, around 83% appear once; the ten largest clones hold roughly 1%. Overlapping HIV-1 Gag 15-mer peptides at 0.95 to 1 ug per peptide per mL were used. CD40L/CD69 double-negative CD45RO-high memory CD4+ T cells were collected. Material: cultured CD4+ T cells from PBMCs, obtained from a patient who received antiretroviral therapy. These receptors originate from an adult with HIV. The donor label of this sample is uncertain.

The chain couples TRBV20-1 to TRBJ2-7; 11 bases match TRBD2. The CDR3 runs 11 residues. From germline, CDR1 is DFQATT and CDR2 SNEGSKA (reference sequence). CDR3 DNA: TGCAGGGCGACTAGCGGGGTCGAGCAGTACTTC. Its translation is CRATSGVEQYF.

This clone was picked up a small number of times. The rearrangement links TRBV6-1 to TRBJ1-6; unclear D gene. V was clipped by 4 bases and J by 0 bases, with 10 bases between them. Looked up from germline, CDR1 is MNHNS and CDR2 is SASEGT. The CDR3 has 16 amino acids. The CDR3 DNA reads TGTGCCAGCAGTGCAGCACTAAGCTCCTATAATTCACCCCTCCACTTT. It yields the protein CASSAALSSYNSPLHF.

The chain has TRBV3-1 (or the pseudogene TRBV3-2) and TRBJ2-3; tentatively, D is TRBD2 (6 bases). Trimming cost V 0 bases and J 1 base, with 11 bases left between them. The CDR3 contains 16 residues. CDR1 LGHDT and CDR2 YNNKEL come from the germline V gene (reference sequence). DNA for the CDR3: TGTGCCAGCAGCCAAGACCCTGGCGGGGGCACAGATACGCAGTATTTT. This codes for CASSQDPGGGTDTQYF.